This T cell receptor beta chain is from a study of cytomegalovirus exposure and HLA in healthy donors (TCRdb year 2017). As for the study more broadly: An earlier analysis of some 620 of the donors reported approximately 280 Gb of sequence data and 117 million unique TCR beta sequences obtained from approximately 180 million T cells. An early release covering approximately 600 HLA-typed donors comprised approximately 290 gigabases of sequencing data and 85 million to 100 million unique TCR sequences. The number of donors typed differed by locus, with 629-630 for A, B, C, DRB1 and DQB1, around 500 for DQA1, some 570 for DPA1, and 400 to 490 for DPB1. The study was designed to test whether signatures of past pathogen exposure could be identified by cataloging public T cell receptors. An earlier analysis of around 640 of the donors used high-throughput TCR beta sequencing to judge whether each TCR beta V gene segment behaved as functional or pseudogenic. Of the roughly 390 genotyped donors, less than 90% were placed in the genetic ancestry cluster associated with self-reported Caucasian donors. All discovery cohort repertoires had been generated on a single sequencing platform. Several DR-DQ haplotypes were treated as single units for association and clustering because of strong linkage in the cohort. Rather than using new phenotypic data, the later analysis identified candidate immune exposures from TCR beta sequences and from how often those sequences occurred across donors. Both class I and class II loci were covered by HLA typing, at four-digit resolution. Using immunosequencing, the study profiled T cell repertoires from roughly 650 subjects and related those repertoires to cytomegalovirus serostatus. Alongside the repertoire data, information on donor age, sex, ethnicity and CMV serostatus was compiled. To study patterns of TCR occurrence, a later analysis re-analyzed previously published TCR beta repertoires from under 750 donors and added high-resolution HLA genotyping. Genome-wide SNP genotypes for about 55% of the 666 donors were used in a later genetic analysis, which treated that subset as a discovery cohort. A separate validation cohort of about 110 different subjects was used in addition to the roughly 640-subject first cohort. Across around 400 genotyped donors of the cohort, an average of approximately 240,000 unique TCR beta nucleotide sequences per donor were sequenced, and roughly 20% of those sequences were non-productive. High-throughput TCR immunosequencing, statistical association of individual TCRs with disease status, and machine learning were combined to predict cytomegalovirus infection status.

In total, fewer than 750 healthy bone marrow donors made up the cohort. At the time of sampling, every cohort member was nominally healthy, though immune exposures that went unrecorded were likely present. The donor was CMV seropositive and belonged to the group of over 250 seropositive cohort members. Each donor provided a peripheral blood sample, and peripheral blood mononuclear cells were used for TCR beta sequencing. The Qiagen DNeasy Blood Extraction Kit was used to extract genomic DNA from the blood cell samples. Study-wide conclusions, independent of this receptor: A later genetic analysis associated a missense DCLRE1C variant with V-gene and J-gene trimming of TCR beta chains, and an independent cohort replicated the association. According to the authors, the approach could potentially be generalized to other disease states and immunological phenotypes. The classifier was reported to diagnose cytomegalovirus status with high specificity and sensitivity in both the original cohort and the validation cohort. In a later analysis, HLA-associated TCR beta chains showed more clonal expansion and lower generation probabilities than non-associated chains that were equally common. In a later analysis, several top co-occurrence clusters were reported to appear linked to parvovirus B19, influenza, CMV and Epstein-Barr virus. A group of highly shared sequence variants was considered likely to be a technical artifact of the sequencing pipeline. The earlier analysis of 587 of the donors excluded fewer than 20 rarely observed V segments, including chromosome 9 orphons, because counts were too low. A further reported finding was that TCR beta sequences accurately predicted the HLA-A and HLA-B alleles for most subjects in the first cohort. Sequencing depth was assumed to be roughly uniform across donors in the presence/absence analyses, though that assumption may not hold. A few of the identified cytomegalovirus-associated TCR beta chains were confirmed in vitro to be specific for cytomegalovirus antigens. The 87-base-pair reads could not distinguish some IMGT-functional V segments, including TRBV6-2 and TRBV6-3, so those segments were excluded. In a later analysis, the rate of TCR association differed among HLA loci, with DRB1 alleles having the most associated TCRs and HLA-C alleles having the fewest. Because some donors lacked HLA typing at each locus, the association tests relied only on the typed subset. Most TCR sequences were seen in very few donors, while some public TCRs were found in many individuals. In this cohort, only TCR beta chains were sequenced, and detectable features were limited by the absence of alpha or paired-chain data. The study gave a list of about 160 TCR beta chains associated with cytomegalovirus. Correlated functional status among segregating V segments might be attributable to linkage disequilibrium, but an unknown experimental factor could not be ruled out. When HLA alleles, especially DR and DQ, strongly co-occurred, attributing TCR associations to individual alleles was difficult. Compared with the 666-donor mean, donors in an Asian-associated ancestry cluster had fewer N-insertions in productive TCRs, according to a later genetic analysis. Immune exposure information for the cohort was limited to CMV serostatus. A later analysis associated some 17,000 TCR beta sequences with specific HLA alleles at a false discovery rate of 0.05. In a later analysis, most CMV-associated TCR beta chains were found to appear HLA-restricted, with HLA associations seemingly driven largely by CMV exposure. An earlier analysis of some 590 of the donors showed that most TCR beta V segments appeared in productive rearrangements either about 87% or about 30% of the time, which broadly matched IMGT annotations.

This clone was observed once. It lacks a known antigen. Per-base quality was not reported, and no clone a single base away is much larger than it. The CDR3 has 14 amino acids, counting the end cysteine and phenylalanine. Of the read, only the CDR3 DNA is kept; its 42 bases are in frame from base 1. CDR1 is given as LNHDA and CDR2 as SQIVND, both from the germline V gene (reference sequence). Between the V and J ends, shortened by 4 bases and 0 bases respectively, the junction contains 4 bases. Receptor libraries were prepared by the immunoSEQ multiplex PCR assay. A mixture of 60 forward primers for TCR Vbeta segments and 13 reverse primers for TCR Jbeta segments was used in the multiplex PCR. The CDR3 region of rearranged TCR beta genes was amplified from genomic DNA by a multiplex PCR assay. On the Illumina HiSeq System, the amplified TCR beta libraries were sequenced as 87-base-pair reads. The source study handled its data this way. A later analysis tallied 75 million to 95 million unique TCR beta chains across the roughly 610 repertoires, and around 10 million of those chains were shared by two or more donors. Raw reads were error-corrected and collapsed into unique sequences with a nearest-neighbor algorithm that merged closely related sequences to remove PCR and sequencing errors. V, D and J gene segments were assigned by aligning CDR3 sequences to IMGT reference sequences. For a sequence to be retained, a match of at least six nucleotides was required to both a V gene segment and a J gene segment. Rearrangements were classified as productive when the CDR3 lacked stop codons and remained in frame with V and J, and all other rearrangements were classified as non-productive. Following IMGT convention, CDR3 was defined as the stretch from the second conserved V-encoded cysteine to the conserved J-encoded phenylalanine. In an earlier analysis of approximately 500 of the donors, sequences lacking an unambiguous match to a single V gene segment were excluded. In an earlier analysis of about 590 of the donors, a V segment was called functional when productive rearrangements were above 56.7%, and segregating when the standard deviation between donors exceeded 5%. A statistical classification framework was developed to diagnose cytomegalovirus status using the catalog of TCR beta chain sequences. In a later analysis, TCR nucleotide sequences were compared against IMGT/GENE-DB human TR gene sequences so that V and J genes could be assigned. Using the TCRdist pipeline, a later analysis assigned CDR3 sequences along with most-parsimonious VDJ recombination scenarios. In a later analysis, every TCR beta chain was defined by the combination of its CDR3 amino acid sequence and its V-gene family, and reads without a unique V-gene family were dropped. To address suspected cross-contamination and a sequencing artifact, a later analysis removed some 620 highly shared, low-generation-probability nucleotide sequences. For each public chain, a later analysis derived a clonal expansion index from normalized ranks of inferred template counts within each repertoire. A later analysis computed generation probabilities with a VDJ recombination model fitted to out-of-frame rearrangements, and checked the results against IGoR. In a later analysis, hypergeometric tests were used to score TCR-TCR, TCR-HLA and TCR-CMV co-occurrence, with a repertoire-size bias correction applied to TCR pairs. To estimate false discovery rates, a later analysis permuted the HLA or CMV assignments 20 times. A later analysis grouped co-occurring TCRs with DBSCAN, adding TCRdist sequence similarity when clustering within HLA-allele-positive subsets. Repertoires with fewer than 30,000 or more than 120,000 public chains, plus five repertoires with anomalous nucleotide sharing, were excluded from co-occurrence clustering. Not all clones reach the TCRdb copy of this immuneACCESS table, which keeps in-frame sequences only. Checked studies attribute under half of the gap to unresolved V genes and leave the rest unexplained. The DNA gave D and trimming, while V, J and clone size come from that table. Across this sample there are about 160,000 clones, with approximately 79% seen only once. About 1% of the sample is held by the ten biggest clonotypes.

The sequencing sample was made of PBMCs. This clonotype was obtained from a woman in her fifties or sixties in good health and CMV-seropositive. In this chain, TRBV19 is recombined with TRBJ1-6, with no confident D gene call. The CDR3 protein: CASSTSSYNSPLHF. The DNA sequence is TGTGCCAGTAGTACGAGCTCCTATAATTCACCCCTCCACTTT.